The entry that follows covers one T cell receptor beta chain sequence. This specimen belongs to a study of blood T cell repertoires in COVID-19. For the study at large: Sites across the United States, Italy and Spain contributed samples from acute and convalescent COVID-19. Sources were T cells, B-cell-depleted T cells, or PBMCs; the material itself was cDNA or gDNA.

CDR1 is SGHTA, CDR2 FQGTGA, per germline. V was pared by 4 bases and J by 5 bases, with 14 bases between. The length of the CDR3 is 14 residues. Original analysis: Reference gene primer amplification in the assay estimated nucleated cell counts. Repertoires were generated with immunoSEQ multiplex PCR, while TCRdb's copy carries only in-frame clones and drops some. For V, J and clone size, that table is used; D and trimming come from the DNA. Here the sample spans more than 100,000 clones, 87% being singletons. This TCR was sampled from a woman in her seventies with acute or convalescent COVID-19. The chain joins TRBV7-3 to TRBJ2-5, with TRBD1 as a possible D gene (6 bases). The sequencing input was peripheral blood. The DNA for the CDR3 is TGTGCCAGCAGCTCACAGGGACGCGAGGAGACCCAGTACTTC. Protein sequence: CASSSQGREETQYF.